The rows below give T cell receptor beta chains drawn from one sample of a study of OX40 agonist ivuxolimab in advanced cancers. TCRdb's table, derived via immunoSEQ multiplex PCR, lists solely in-frame clones and lacks some. The sample lists around 83,000 clones, 91% occurring once. The sequences come from CD4+ or CD8+ T cells sorted from blood, collected in a trial of the OX40 agonist ivuxolimab. The receptors derive from an adult with an advanced solid tumor such as melanoma, head and neck, liver or kidney cancer. The CDR3 runs from the conserved cysteine through the conserved F or W. The D gene is left open where the match is weak. Some rows mark clone size as missing; the rest say once, few, many or name a class of expanded clone.

TRBJ1-5 | TRBV5-1 | . | . | TGCGCCAGCAGCTCCGGACAGTCGGGTCAGCCCCAGCATTTT | CASSSGQSGQPQHF
TRBJ2-1 | TRBV28 | . | . | TGTGCCAGCAGGGGCTACAATGAGCAGTTCTTC | CASRGYNEQFF
TRBJ2-7 | TRBV11-2 | TRBD1 | . | TGTGCCAGCAGCCTCGGACAGGGAAACTACGAGCAGTACTTC | CASSLGQGNYEQYF
TRBJ2-1 | TRBV19 | . | . | TGTGCCAGTAGGTCCCAACAGGGAGGGTACAATGAGCAGTTCTTC | CASRSQQGGYNEQFF
TRBJ2-1 | TRBV7-3 | . | . | TGTGCCAGCAGCTTAGCTCGTACCGGGAATAATGAGCAGTTCTTC | CASSLARTGNNEQFF
TRBJ2-7 | TRBV9 | TRBD1 | . | TGTGCCAGCAGCGTAGCCCCGGGACAGGGTGGCGAGCAGTACTTC | CASSVAPGQGGEQYF
TRBJ1-1 | TRBV6-4 | . | . | TGTGCCAGCAGTCCCACAGGGAGAGTATCCAACACTGAAGCTTTCTTT | CASSPTGRVSNTEAFF
TRBJ1-1 | TRBV28 | . | . | TGTGCCAGCGGGAGGGAAACTGAAGCTTTCTTT | CASGRETEAFF
TRBJ2-7 | TRBV28 | TRBD1 | once | TGTGCCAGCAGTATCCCGGGACAGGGGGCCCACGAGCAGTACTTC | CASSIPGQGAHEQYF
TRBJ2-7 | TRBV28 | . | . | TGTGCCAGCAGTTCGACCTCCGGGACTGTAGATTACGAGCAGTACTTC | CASSSTSGTVDYEQYF
TRBJ1-5 | TRBV19 | . | . | TGTGCCAGTAGTATAGCTGGCCTTACCAATCAGCCCCAGCATTTT | CASSIAGLTNQPQHF
TRBJ2-1 | TRBV5-6 | TRBD2 | . | TGTGCCAGCAGCTGGACTAGCGGGGTCAATGAGCAGTTCTTC | CASSWTSGVNEQFF
TRBJ1-2 | TRBV30 | TRBD1 | few | TGTGCCTGGAGCGACAGGGGAGGCTACACCTTC | CAWSDRGGYTF
TRBJ2-3 | TRBV4-1 | TRBD1 | once | TGCGCCAGCAGCCAAGACTTAAGGGGACAGGGGTCTGGGGATACGCAGTATTTT | CASSQDLRGQGSGDTQYF
TRBJ2-1 | TRBV7-2 | . | . | TGTGCCAGCAGACTACCGACAGGACGCTCCAATGAGCAGTTCTTC | CASRLPTGRSNEQFF
TRBJ2-2 | TRBV7-8 | TRBD2 | . | TGTGCCAGCAGCTATACTAGCGGGTTTGACGGGGAGCTGTTTTTT | CASSYTSGFDGELFF